This T cell receptor (beta chain) was captured in a study of graft-versus-host responses after intestinal transplantation. Study overall: Transplants were multivisceral, liver-intestinal, or isolated intestinal. Uniformly, recipients were administered anti-thymocyte globulin induction with subsequent tacrolimus and steroids for about 3 years.

Data came from immunoSEQ multiplex PCR; TCRdb stores just in-frame clones and leaves some out. The table shows tens of thousands of clones, with 85% to 90% occurring only once. As to this clone: Its matching antigen is unknown.

Regarding the study as a whole: Some GvH clones appeared in ileal mucosa or blood before recipient bone marrow.

Trimming took 3 bases from V and 1 from J, leaving 15 bases between them. Germline V lookup: CDR1 SGHVS, CDR2 FQNEAQ. The CDR3 is 16 residues long. V gene TRBV7-8 combines with J gene TRBJ1-1; D may be TRBD1 (5 bases). This specimen was PBMCs, taken 26 days after transplant. The clonotype was recovered from a human patient who received an intestinal transplant, so some T cells may come from the graft donor. The CDR3 loop reads CASSFFAGRENTEAFF. The CDR3 region has the DNA TGTGCCAGCAGCTTTTTCGCAGGGAGGGAGAACACTGAAGCTTTCTTT.